These 32 T cell receptor beta chains came from one sample sequenced in a study of cytomegalovirus exposure and HLA in healthy donors. TCRdb keeps only in-frame clones here, not all; method: immunoSEQ multiplex PCR. The sample holds fewer than 150,000 clones, 70% to 85% seen once. Sample: PBMCs. The receptors were sampled from a man aged 25 to 40 in good health and CMV-seropositive.

The V call is TRBV5-8, the J call TRBJ1-3, with D perhaps TRBD1 (5 bases). The CDR3 is 16 amino acids. Looked up from germline, CDR1 is SGHTS and CDR2 is YDEGEE. The germline V and J ends were trimmed by 4 bases and 3 bases, with 17 bases remaining between them. The CDR3 coding sequence is TGTGCCAGCAGCCGAAGATGGGACTTGTATGGAAACACCATATATTTT. This codes for CASSRRWDLYGNTIYF. The full variable domain, in which reference TRBV5-8 and TRBJ1-3 provide the parts outside the CDR3, is EAGVTQSPTHLIKTRGQQATLRCSPISGHTSVYWYQQALGLGLQFLLWYDEGEERNRGNFPPRFSGRQFPNYSSELNVNALELEDSALYLCASSRRWDLYGNTIYFGEGSWLTVV.

The chain combines TRBV5-5 with TRBJ2-5, with D unresolved. Germline V lookup: CDR1 SGHKS, CDR2 YYEKEE (reference sequence). This CDR3 has 13 amino acids. The V end lost 4 bases, the J end lost 5 bases, and 12 bases lay between the germline ends. CDR3 nucleotide sequence: TGTGCCAGCAGCCCCAGAGGAGTCGAGACCCAGTACTTC. Protein product: CASSPRGVETQYF.

This clone is a singleton in its sample. This chain uses TRBV11-2 with TRBJ2-6; TRBD1 agrees at 12 bases. Germline CDR1 SGHAT, CDR2 FQNNGV. This CDR3 is 19 amino acids long. The J segment lost 3 bases and the V segment lost 3 bases, leaving 9 bases of the junction unmatched. DNA of the CDR3: TGTGCCAGCAGCTTCCCCCCGGGACAGGGGGCGCTTGGGGCCAACGTCCTGACTTTC. Its protein product is CASSFPPGQGALGANVLTF.

The V and J genes are TRBV28 and TRBJ1-2, with a weak D call TRBD1 (6 bases). V dropped 6 bases and J dropped 3 bases, with 17 bases sitting between them. The germline V gene has CDR1 MDHEN and CDR2 SYDVKM. The CDR3 has 15 amino acids. CDR3 in DNA: TGTGCCAGCAGCCTGGGACACCGACCCCACTATGGCTACACCTTC. Amino acids: CASSLGHRPHYGYTF.

The rearrangement joins TRBV5-1 to TRBJ1-1, with 9 bases that match TRBD1. V trimming: 6 bases; J trimming: 5 bases; junction bases outside the gene matches: 8. The CDR3 totals 14 residues. CDR1 and CDR2 (germline): SGHRS, YFSETQ. CDR3 nucleotides: TGCGCCAGCACAGAAGGGACAGGGAAAACTGAAGCTTTCTTT. It yields the protein CASTEGTGKTEAFF.

This clone has just a few counts. Here the CDR3 DNA reads TGTGCCAGCAGTTTTGGGACTAGCGGCACAGATACGCAGTATTTT. Protein: CASSFGTSGTDTQYF. V usage is TRBV27 and J usage is TRBJ2-3; TRBD2 aligns across 10 bases. Unmatched junction bases numbered 1, after V lost 3 bases and J lost 1 base. The CDR3 length is 15 residues. CDR1 MNHEY and CDR2 SMNVEV come from the germline V gene (reference sequence).

The rearrangement links TRBV15 to TRBJ1-1; D is unresolved. Looked up from germline, CDR1 is LNHNV and CDR2 is YYDKDF (reference sequence). CDR3 length: 17 residues. The germline V and J ends were trimmed by 3 bases and 4 bases, with 21 bases remaining between them. The CDR3 here is CATSSRPPGFLSTEAFF. The CDR3 bases are TGTGCCACCAGCAGTCGTCCCCCCGGGTTTTTGAGCACTGAAGCTTTCTTT.

The chain joins TRBV4-1 to TRBJ2-1; D possibly corresponds to TRBD1 (6 bases). CDR1 and CDR2 (germline): MGHRA, YSYEKL. The CDR3 is 16 residues long. V lost 0 bases, J lost 9 bases, and 18 bases lay in between. CDR3 loop: CASSQEGAGVRGEQFF. The CDR3 region has the DNA TGCGCCAGCAGCCAAGAAGGAGCAGGGGTAAGGGGTGAGCAGTTCTTC.

This clone was seen a handful of times. The chain couples TRBV7-8 to TRBJ2-6; D remains ambiguous. Germline V gene sequence: CDR1 SGHVS, CDR2 FQNEAQ. The length of the CDR3 is 13 residues. V was pared by 4 bases and J by 2 bases, with 3 bases between. CDR3 bases: TGTGCCAGCAGCTCTACTGGGGCCAACGTCCTGACTTTC. Amino acid sequence: CASSSTGANVLTF.

The rearrangement uses TRBV10-3 and TRBJ1-1, with D possibly TRBD1 on 6 matching bases. The CDR3 consists of 13 residues. The germline V gene encodes CDR1 ENHRY and CDR2 SYGVKD. Between the trimmed V and J ends, which lost 5 bases and 3 bases, there was a span of 10 bases. This CDR3 reads CAISQGTDTEAFF. CDR3 in DNA: TGTGCCATCAGTCAGGGGACGGACACTGAAGCTTTCTTT.

The chain is built from TRBV6-4 and TRBJ1-2; the D is unclear. Germline V gene lookup returns CDR1 MRHNA and CDR2 SNTAGT. The CDR3 runs to 14 residues. V was shortened by 11 bases and J by 0 bases, with 16 bases between the two germline ends. The CDR3 sequence: CAGPFGEANYGYTF. The CDR3 DNA reads as TGTGCCGGTCCTTTTGGAGAAGCTAACTATGGCTACACCTTC.

In this sample, this clone turned up a few times. This rearrangement joins TRBV9 to TRBJ1-1; TRBD1 agrees at 7 bases. Trimming removed 3 bases from V and 1 base from J; junction bases left unmatched: 6. CDR1 is SGDLS, CDR2 YYNGEE, per germline. This CDR3 spans 15 amino acids. The CDR3 region has the DNA TGTGCCAGCAGCGCCGACGGACAGGAGAACACTGAAGCTTTCTTT. This codes for CASSADGQENTEAFF.

The chain has TRBV7-8 and TRBJ2-1, with 7 nucleotides matching TRBD2. V lost 7 bases to trimming and J lost 7 bases; unmatched junction nucleotides: 16. The V gene's germline CDR1 is SGHVS and CDR2 FQNEAQ. This CDR3 comprises 16 residues. Written as DNA, the CDR3 is TGTGCCAGCACCCTCGCCGGGACTAAGGTTATGAATGAGCAGTTCTTC. Protein: CASTLAGTKVMNEQFF. Full variable domain (remainder filled in from reference TRBV7-8 and TRBJ2-1): GAGVSQSPRYKVAKRGQDVALRCDPISGHVSLFWYQQALGQGPEFLTYFQNEAQLDKSGLPSDRFFAERPEGSVSTLKIQRTQQEDSAVYLCASTLAGTKVMNEQFFGPGTRLTVL.

This chain joins TRBV5-7 and TRBJ1-5; D is undetermined. TRBV5-7 qualifies as an ORF whose function is uncertain. CDR3 length: 12 residues. Trimming cost V 0 bases and J 9 bases, with 7 bases left between them. The DNA for the CDR3 is TGTGCCAGCAGCTTGGGGGAGAGGCCCCAGCATTTT. The encoded protein is CASSLGERPQHF.

This sequence joins TRBV7-3 and TRBJ2-1; 7 positions match TRBD1. The V gene end was trimmed by 5 bases and the J gene end by 4 bases; junction bases not matched to a gene: 11. Looked up from germline, CDR1 is SGHTA and CDR2 is FQGTGA. This CDR3 has 16 amino acids. CDR3 in amino acids: CASSPLTGKGYNEQFF. The CDR3 DNA follows: TGTGCCAGCAGCCCCTTGACAGGGAAAGGTTACAATGAGCAGTTCTTC.

This clone was recorded once. The chain joins TRBV5-1 to TRBJ2-7; perhaps TRBD1 as D (6 bases). This CDR3 is built from 13 residues. V was shortened by 0 bases and J by 5 bases, with 9 bases between the two germline ends. CDR1 SGHRS and CDR2 YFSETQ come from the germline V gene. The CDR3: CASSLDREDEQYF. CDR3 coding DNA: TGCGCCAGCAGCTTGGACAGGGAAGACGAGCAGTACTTC. Full variable domain (rest looked up from reference TRBV5-1 and TRBJ2-7): KAGVTQTPRYLIKTRGQQVTLSCSPISGHRSVSWYQQTPGQGLQFLFEYFSETQRNKGNFPGRFSGRQFSNSRSEMNVSTLELGDSALYLCASSLDREDEQYFGPGTRLTVT.

The V call is TRBV11-2, the J call TRBJ1-2; the D gene is possibly TRBD1 (5 bases). The V gene lost 5 bases and the J gene lost 8 bases, with 24 bases spanning the gap. The CDR3 spans 16 residues. Germline CDR1 is SGHAT and CDR2 is FQNNGV. CDR3 region: CASSLTSTDSGVGYTF. The CDR3 DNA follows: TGTGCCAGCAGCCTCACTTCCACCGACAGTGGTGTCGGCTACACCTTC.

The gene calls are TRBV9 and TRBJ1-1, with 12 bases matching TRBD1. Germline trimming cut 4 bases from V and 4 bases from J; bases unmatched to any gene: 11. CDR1 and CDR2 from the germline V gene are SGDLS and YYNGEE. This CDR3 is 17 amino acids long. The CDR3 nucleotides read TGTGCCAGCAGCTCCCAACCGGGACAGGGGGCGAGCACTGAAGCTTTCTTT. This gives the protein CASSSQPGQGASTEAFF.

The V and J genes are TRBV2 and TRBJ1-2, with a possible D match to TRBD1 (6 bases). This CDR3 comprises 14 residues. V dropped 5 bases and J dropped 3 bases, with 13 bases sitting between them. The germline gives CDR1 SNHLY, CDR2 FYNNEI. CDR3 sequence: CASSTGRVHYGYTF. Here the CDR3 DNA reads TGTGCCAGCAGTACAGGGAGGGTGCACTATGGCTACACCTTC.

The chain couples TRBV9 to TRBJ1-1; 7 bases map to TRBD1. J lost 3 bases, V lost 5 bases, and 7 bases had no gene match. The CDR3 is 14 amino acids. Germline V gene lookup returns CDR1 SGDLS and CDR2 YYNGEE. The CDR3 sequence is CASSPGGGDTEAFF. The CDR3 coding sequence is TGTGCCAGCAGTCCAGGGGGAGGCGACACTGAAGCTTTCTTT.

This chain connects TRBV11-2 to TRBJ1-4; 8 nucleotides line up with TRBD1. The ends lost 1 base at V and 10 bases at J; junction bases unmatched: 11. This CDR3 has 16 amino acids. CDR1 and CDR2 (germline): SGHAT, FQNNGV. As DNA, the CDR3 is TGTGCCAGCAGCTTAGTCCCACAGGGGGTTACGGTAAAACTGTTTTTT. This codes for CASSLVPQGVTVKLFF.

This clone appeared once. The chain employs TRBV2 and TRBJ2-5, with 12 positions matching TRBD2. Germline V CDR1 and CDR2: SNHLY, FYNNEI. J lost 2 bases, V lost 6 bases, and 4 bases had no gene match. The CDR3 length is 15 residues. This CDR3 reads CASRATSGGQETQYF. The DNA of the CDR3 is TGTGCCAGCAGGGCGACTAGCGGGGGACAAGAGACCCAGTACTTC.

The V and J genes are TRBV19 and TRBJ1-3, with D tentatively TRBD1 (5 bases). This CDR3 has 16 residues. In germline, CDR1 is LNHDA, CDR2 SQIVND (reference sequence). V was pared by 3 bases and J by 4 bases, with 16 bases between. The CDR3 protein is CASSMIGGPSGNTIYF. The CDR3 nucleotides read TGTGCCAGTAGTATGATCGGGGGACCGTCGGGAAACACCATATATTTT.

The V gene is TRBV5-1, the J gene TRBJ2-7, with 7 bases lining up with TRBD1. The germline gives CDR1 SGHRS, CDR2 YFSETQ. The CDR3 sequence is 14 residues long. Trimming cost V 4 bases and J 4 bases; bases outside gene matches: 8. CDR3 residues: CASSPRDSDYEQYF. CDR3 DNA sequence: TGCGCCAGCAGCCCTCGGGACAGCGATTACGAGCAGTACTTC.

The chain uses TRBV6-6 and TRBJ1-5, with D uncertain. From germline, CDR1 is MNHNY and CDR2 SVGAGI (reference sequence). The CDR3 is made up of 15 amino acids. With 0 bases removed from V and 0 bases from J, the gap between germline ends came to 6 bases. Here the CDR3 reads CASSYSIDSNQPQHF. CDR3 sequence (DNA): TGTGCCAGCAGTTACTCGATAGATAGCAATCAGCCCCAGCATTTT.

V is TRBV29-1 and J is TRBJ1-5; 9 nucleotides line up with TRBD1. The CDR3 has 13 amino acids. Germline CDR1 and CDR2: SQVTM and ANQGSEA. Unmatched junction bases numbered 4, after V lost 7 bases and J lost 3 bases. Here the CDR3 DNA reads TGCAGCGGGGGACAGGGATACAATCAGCCCCAGCATTTT. Amino acid sequence: CSGGQGYNQPQHF.

The sample holds one count of this clone. J is TRBJ1-4 and V is TRBV5-6; a weak D match, TRBD1 (6 bases). The V gene's germline CDR1 is SGHDT and CDR2 YYEEEE. The CDR3 runs 15 residues. V lost 2 bases and J 8 bases, leaving 16 bases between the germline ends. The CDR3 DNA is TGTGCCAGCAGCTTCCGGACAGCCGGTGGGGAAAAACTGTTTTTT. Its translation: CASSFRTAGGEKLFF.

The chain combines TRBV19 with TRBJ1-4; D gene ambiguous. There are 14 residues in the CDR3. Germline V gene lookup returns CDR1 LNHDA and CDR2 SQIVND (reference sequence). V lost 3 bases to trimming and J lost 0 bases, with 5 bases between them. The CDR3 region has the DNA TGTGCCAGTAGTATTACGGCAACTAATGAAAAACTGTTTTTT. The encoded protein is CASSITATNEKLFF. Full variable domain (outside the CDR3, taken from reference TRBV19 and TRBJ1-4): DGGITQSPKYLFRKEGQNVTLSCEQNLNHDAMYWYRQDPGQGLRLIYYSQIVNDFQKGDIAEGYSVSREKKESFPLTVTSAQKNPTAFYLCASSITATNEKLFFGSGTQLSVL.

V and J are TRBV9 and TRBJ2-5; a weak D match, TRBD1 (5 bases). The V end was cut by 4 bases, the J end by 5 bases, with 12 bases between. The CDR3 consists of 13 residues. Germline V gene sequence: CDR1 SGDLS, CDR2 YYNGEE. This CDR3 is CASSKGAVETQYF. DNA for the CDR3: TGTGCCAGCAGCAAAGGGGCCGTGGAGACCCAGTACTTC. The full variable domain, completed using reference TRBV9 and TRBJ2-5, is DSGVTQTPKHLITATGQRVTLRCSPRSGDLSVYWYQQSLDQGLQFLIQYYNGEERAKGNILERFSAQQFPDLHSELNLSSLELGDSALYFCASSKGAVETQYFGPGTRLLVL.

The chain uses TRBV6-5 and TRBJ1-2, with 9 bases lining up with TRBD1. This CDR3 is built from 14 residues. Trimming took 6 bases from V and 4 from J; bases not matched to a gene: 6. In germline, CDR1 is MNHEY, CDR2 SVGAGI. The CDR3, as DNA: TGTGCCAGCAGCAACAGGGGGCTTACCTATGGCTACACCTTC. Its protein is CASSNRGLTYGYTF.

This clone appeared a few times. This chain links TRBV19 with TRBJ1-5; the D gene is possibly TRBD1 (5 bases). CDR3 length: 15 amino acids. From germline, CDR1 is LNHDA and CDR2 SQIVND (reference sequence). The V end lost 7 bases, the J end lost 6 bases, and 19 bases lay between the germline ends. CDR3 coding DNA: TGTGCCAGTAAAATTGGGGCGGTTCATACTCAGCCCCAGCATTTT. Translation gives CASKIGAVHTQPQHF. Complete variable domain (other parts from reference TRBV19 and TRBJ1-5): DGGITQSPKYLFRKEGQNVTLSCEQNLNHDAMYWYRQDPGQGLRLIYYSQIVNDFQKGDIAEGYSVSREKKESFPLTVTSAQKNPTAFYLCASKIGAVHTQPQHFGDGTRLSIL.

The chain joins TRBV4-2 to TRBJ2-2; D might be TRBD2 (5 bases). Trimming cost V 4 bases and J 7 bases, with 16 bases left between them. The CDR3 contains 15 residues. CDR1 is LGHNA, CDR2 YNFKEQ, per germline. The CDR3 nucleotides read TGTGCCAGCAGCCCCGTTGTGTTGGGGAGCGGGGAGCTGTTTTTT. Protein sequence: CASSPVVLGSGELFF.